What follows is one T cell receptor beta chain and its context. As yet, its antigen is unknown. The data were obtained in a study of T cell responses to AZD1222 COVID-19 vaccine. Study-wide background: Timing groups of about 4 and about 12 weeks for second doses were pooled. Study-wide points: The study identified only six AZD1222 recipients as seropositive at baseline. Donors skewed white British and female; clonal diversity was possibly underestimated.

The table came from immunoSEQ multiplex PCR; TCRdb's copy has only in-frame clones and leaves some out. The sample includes around 200,000 clones, roughly 88% of them seen just once. V shed 4 bases and J 4 bases; nucleotides not matched to a gene: 8. Germline V gene data show CDR1 as KGHSH and CDR2 as LQKENI. CDR3 length: 15 amino acids. V usage is TRBV18 and J usage is TRBJ2-7; TRBD1 matches 9 bases. This sequence was found in an adult in good health. The sequencing used peripheral blood, collected on day 0 of AZD1222 vaccination. DNA of the CDR3: TGTGCCAGCTCACTTACCGGGACAGGGATATACGAGCAGTACTTC. This sequence encodes CASSLTGTGIYEQYF.